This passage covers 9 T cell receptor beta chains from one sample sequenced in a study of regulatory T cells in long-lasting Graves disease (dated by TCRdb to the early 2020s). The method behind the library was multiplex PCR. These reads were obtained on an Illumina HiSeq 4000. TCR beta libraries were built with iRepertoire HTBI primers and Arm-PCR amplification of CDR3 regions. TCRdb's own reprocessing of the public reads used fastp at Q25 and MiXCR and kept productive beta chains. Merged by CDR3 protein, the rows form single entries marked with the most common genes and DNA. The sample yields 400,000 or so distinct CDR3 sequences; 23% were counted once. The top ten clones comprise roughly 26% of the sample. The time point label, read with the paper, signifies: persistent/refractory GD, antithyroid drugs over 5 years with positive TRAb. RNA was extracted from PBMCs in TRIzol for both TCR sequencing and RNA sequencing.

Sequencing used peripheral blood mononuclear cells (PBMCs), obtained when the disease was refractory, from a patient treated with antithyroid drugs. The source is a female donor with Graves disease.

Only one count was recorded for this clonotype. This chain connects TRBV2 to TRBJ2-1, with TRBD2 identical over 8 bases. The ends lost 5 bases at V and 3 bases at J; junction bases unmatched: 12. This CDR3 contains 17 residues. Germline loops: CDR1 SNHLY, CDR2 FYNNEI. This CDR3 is CASSLLGASGFYNEQFF. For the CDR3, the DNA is TGTGCCAGCAGTTTACTCGGGGCTAGCGGGTTCTACAATGAGCAGTTCTTC.

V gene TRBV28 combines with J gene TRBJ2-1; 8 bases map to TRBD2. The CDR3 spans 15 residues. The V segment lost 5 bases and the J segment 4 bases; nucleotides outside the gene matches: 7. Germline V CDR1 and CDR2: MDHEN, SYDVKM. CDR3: CASSQIAGLYNEQFF. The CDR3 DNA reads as TGTGCCAGCAGTCAAATAGCGGGGTTGTACAATGAGCAGTTCTTC.

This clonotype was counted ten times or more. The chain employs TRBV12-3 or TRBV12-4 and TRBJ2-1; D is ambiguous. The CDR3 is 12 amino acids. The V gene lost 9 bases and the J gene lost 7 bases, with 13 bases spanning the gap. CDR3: CASQYGINEQFF. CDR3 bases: TGTGCCAGTCAGTATGGGATAAATGAGCAGTTCTTC.

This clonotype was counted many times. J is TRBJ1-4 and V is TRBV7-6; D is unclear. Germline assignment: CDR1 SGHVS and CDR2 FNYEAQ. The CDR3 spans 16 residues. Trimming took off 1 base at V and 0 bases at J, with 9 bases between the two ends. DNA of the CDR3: TGTGCCAGCAGCTTAGGGCGGTCCGCAACTAATGAAAAACTGTTTTTT. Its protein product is CASSLGRSATNEKLFF.

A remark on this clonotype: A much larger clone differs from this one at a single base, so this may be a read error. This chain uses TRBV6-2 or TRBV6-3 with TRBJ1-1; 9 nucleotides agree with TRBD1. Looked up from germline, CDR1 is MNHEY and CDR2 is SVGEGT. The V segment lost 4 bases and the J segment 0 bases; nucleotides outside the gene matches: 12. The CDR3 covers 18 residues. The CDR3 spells CASSLAPGTGIVNTEAFF. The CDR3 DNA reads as TGTGCCAGCAGTTTAGCCCCCGGGACAGGGATTGTGAACACTGAAGCTTTCTTT.

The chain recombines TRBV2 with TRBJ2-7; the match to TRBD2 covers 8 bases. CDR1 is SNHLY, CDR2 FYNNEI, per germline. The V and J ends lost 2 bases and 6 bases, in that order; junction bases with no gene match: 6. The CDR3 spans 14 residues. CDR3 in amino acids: CASSESEGLGEQYF. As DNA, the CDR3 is TGTGCCAGCAGTGAATCGGAGGGACTAGGCGAGCAGTACTTC.

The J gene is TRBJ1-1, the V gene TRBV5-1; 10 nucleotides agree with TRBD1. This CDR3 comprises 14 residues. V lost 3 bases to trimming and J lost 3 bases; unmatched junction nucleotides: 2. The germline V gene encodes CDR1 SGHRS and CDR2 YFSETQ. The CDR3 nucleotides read TGCGCCAGCAGCTATGGACAGGGGGACACTGAAGCTTTCTTT. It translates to CASSYGQGDTEAFF.

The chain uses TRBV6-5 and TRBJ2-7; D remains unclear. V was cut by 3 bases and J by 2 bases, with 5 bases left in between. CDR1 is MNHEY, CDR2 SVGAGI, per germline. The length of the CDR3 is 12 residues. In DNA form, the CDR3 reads TGTGCCAGCAGTTATAAAGCCTACGAGCAGTACTTC. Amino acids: CASSYKAYEQYF.

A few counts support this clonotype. The CDR3: CSVEDSVSTEAFF. CDR3 nucleotides: TGCAGCGTTGAAGATTCGGTGAGCACTGAAGCTTTCTTT. The chain employs TRBV29-1 and TRBJ1-1; D ambiguous. The CDR3 sequence is 13 residues long. V lost 0 bases and J 4 bases, leaving 9 bases between the germline ends. Germline CDR1 reads SQVTM; CDR2 reads ANQGSEA.